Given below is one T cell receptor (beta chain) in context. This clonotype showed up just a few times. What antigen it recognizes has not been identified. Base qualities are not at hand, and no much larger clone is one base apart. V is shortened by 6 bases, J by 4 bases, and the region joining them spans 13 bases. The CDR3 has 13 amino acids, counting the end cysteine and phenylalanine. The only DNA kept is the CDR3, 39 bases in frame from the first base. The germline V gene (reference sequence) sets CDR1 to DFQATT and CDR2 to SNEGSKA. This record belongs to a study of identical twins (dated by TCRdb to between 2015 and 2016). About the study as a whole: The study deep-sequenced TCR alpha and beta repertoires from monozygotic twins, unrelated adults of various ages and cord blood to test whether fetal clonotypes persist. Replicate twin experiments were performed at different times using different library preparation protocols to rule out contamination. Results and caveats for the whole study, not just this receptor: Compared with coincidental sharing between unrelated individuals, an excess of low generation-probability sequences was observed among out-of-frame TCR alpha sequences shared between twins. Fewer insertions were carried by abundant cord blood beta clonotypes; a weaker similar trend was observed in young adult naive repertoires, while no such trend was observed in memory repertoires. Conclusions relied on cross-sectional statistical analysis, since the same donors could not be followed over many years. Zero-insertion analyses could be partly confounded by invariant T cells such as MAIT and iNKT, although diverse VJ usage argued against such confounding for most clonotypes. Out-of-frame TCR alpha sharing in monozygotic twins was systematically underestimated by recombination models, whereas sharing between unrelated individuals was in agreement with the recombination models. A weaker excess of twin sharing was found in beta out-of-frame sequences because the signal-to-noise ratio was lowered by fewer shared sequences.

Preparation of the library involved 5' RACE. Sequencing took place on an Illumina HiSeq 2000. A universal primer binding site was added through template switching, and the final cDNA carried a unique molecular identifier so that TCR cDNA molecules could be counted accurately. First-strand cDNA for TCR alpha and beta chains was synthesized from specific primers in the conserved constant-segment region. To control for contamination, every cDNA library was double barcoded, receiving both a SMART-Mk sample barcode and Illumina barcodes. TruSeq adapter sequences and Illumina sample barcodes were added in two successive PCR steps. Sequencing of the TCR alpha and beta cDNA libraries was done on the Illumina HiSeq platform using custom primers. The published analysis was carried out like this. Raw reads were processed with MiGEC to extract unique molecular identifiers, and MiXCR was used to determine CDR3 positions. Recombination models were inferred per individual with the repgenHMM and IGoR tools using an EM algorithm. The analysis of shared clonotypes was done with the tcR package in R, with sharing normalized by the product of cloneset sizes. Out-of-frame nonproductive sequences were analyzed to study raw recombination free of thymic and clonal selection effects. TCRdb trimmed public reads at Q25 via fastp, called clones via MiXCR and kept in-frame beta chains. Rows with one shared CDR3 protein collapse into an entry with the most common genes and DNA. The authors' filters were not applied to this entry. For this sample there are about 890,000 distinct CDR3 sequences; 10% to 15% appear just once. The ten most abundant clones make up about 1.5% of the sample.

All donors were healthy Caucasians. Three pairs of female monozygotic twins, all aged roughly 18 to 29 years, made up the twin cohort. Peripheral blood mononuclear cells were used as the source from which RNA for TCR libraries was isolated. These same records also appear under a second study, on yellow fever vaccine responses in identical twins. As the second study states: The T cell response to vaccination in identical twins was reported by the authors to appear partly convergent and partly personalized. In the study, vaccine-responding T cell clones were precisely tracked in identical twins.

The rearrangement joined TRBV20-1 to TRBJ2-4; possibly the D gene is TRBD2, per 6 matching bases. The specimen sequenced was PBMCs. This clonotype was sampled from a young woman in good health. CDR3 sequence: CSAEGPGKNIQYF. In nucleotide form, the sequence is TGCAGTGCGGAGGGACCGGGAAAAAACATTCAGTACTTC.